This TCR beta chain was sequenced during a study of shared clonotypes between healthy human individuals. Notes on the study in general: An anticipated effect of sequencing depth on clonotype sharing among donors was recognized.

As concerns this clone: Its specificity is not known.

Measured with immunoSEQ multiplex PCR; TCRdb has only the in-frame clones, and not every one. The profile shows roughly 500,000 clones, 75% to 85% of them singletons. CDR3 length: 13 residues. The germline V and J ends were trimmed by 5 bases and 4 bases, with 11 bases remaining between them. Germline V gene lookup returns CDR1 SGHAT and CDR2 FQNNGV. The receptor was derived from a woman aged 40 to 49 in good health. Some clones in this sample may be carry-over from other donors' samples. Source material: PBMCs. The chain has TRBV11-2 and TRBJ1-1; D remains ambiguous. The CDR3 loop is CASSKQESTEAFF. DNA of the CDR3: TGTGCCAGCAGCAAGCAGGAAAGCACTGAAGCTTTCTTT.